This T cell receptor (beta chain) was documented in a study of a mutant IDH1 vaccine in newly diagnosed glioma (dated by TCRdb to about 2021). About the full investigation: Of the 25 to 40 patients who were treated, approximately 60% were male and around 40% were female, and the mean age was around 43 years. Prior to enrollment, standard therapy consisting of radiotherapy alone, temozolomide alone, or radiochemotherapy with temozolomide had been administered to patients, with the combination being received by most patients. Peripheral blood samples were drawn at six visits, namely V03 (baseline), V05, V07, V10, V12 and V13. For exploratory analyses, longitudinal TCRB deep sequencing was carried out in 25 to 30 treated patients wherever samples were available. Paper-wide results and their limitations: Across multiple MHC alleles, vaccine-induced immune responses were seen in nearly 95% of patients. The authors noted that analyses of patient blood samples could not be reproduced because of sample limitations. Pseudoprogression seemed to be unrelated to changes in the top peripheral T cell clonotypes found by TCRB sequencing. Selection of PBMC samples for TCRB deep sequencing was based on availability.

Taken with the paper, the label for time point translates to: baseline, week 1 (first vaccination visit). In light of the paper, this sample's treatment or condition label describes: pre-vaccination baseline after standard-of-care therapy. Donors had newly diagnosed WHO grade 3 or 4 IDH1-mutant astrocytomas with loss of nuclear ATRX. The samples were drawn from NOA16, a multicentre, single-arm, open-label phase I trial in Germany that tested a mutant IDH1 peptide vaccine in humans for the first time. Visit V03 blood draws served as the baseline sample for immunogenicity testing. Genomic DNA for TCRB sequencing was isolated from EDTA blood with the DNeasy Blood and Tissue Kit. Taken from cysteine to phenylalanine, the CDR3 has 12 residues. The read is trimmed to its CDR3 DNA, 36 bases read in frame from base 1. CDR1 and CDR2, per the germline V gene, are LGHNT and FRNRAP. At the junction V is shortened by 10 bases and J by 1 base, with 10 bases in between.

Receptor libraries were prepared by the immunoSEQ multiplex PCR assay. Following the manufacturer's protocol, the hsTCRB Kit was used to amplify rearranged TCR beta chain sequences. TCRB libraries were sequenced on an Illumina MiSeq. In the authors' own workflow: Demultiplexing, trimming and gene mapping were performed with the kit vendor's proprietary platform. TCRdb limited this immuneACCESS table to in-frame rearrangements with V and J called. A share of clones is missing; checked studies link under half to unresolved V genes, and the rest is unexplained. V, J and clone size reflect that table, while D and trimming were determined from the DNA. Present in this sample are under 25,000 clones, roughly 93% of which were seen just once. The ten largest clones take up roughly 1.1% of the sample. Concerning this clone itself: Its binding antigen is unknown. Base qualities are not provided; no much larger clone lies one nucleotide away.

This sequence uses TRBV12-5 and TRBJ1-1; the D gene is not confidently resolved. The clonotype was recovered from a man aged 40-49 years with glioma. Sequencing used PBMCs, obtained from a glioma patient treated with radiotherapy, temozolomide or both. CDR3 protein: CATSPENTEAFF. The bases read TGTGCTACCTCCCCCGAGAACACTGAAGCTTTCTTT.